This record covers a single T cell receptor (beta chain). What it binds is unknown. The conserved closing phenylalanine or tryptophan is absent in this CDR3, likely reflecting a read error. The limits of the CDR3 on the DNA are not certain, so only TCRdb's listed CDR3 is given. Researchers collected 7.5 to 10 milliliters of peripheral blood from every single donor. This sample is drawn from a study of blood T cells in healthy people across ages. Using a J-beta primer mix together with a sample-barcoded 5' primer, a second PCR was run for roughly 6 to 12 cycles. Each cDNA molecule carried a tag from a template-switch adaptor that contained 12 random nucleotides. TCRdb re-called the 5' RACE reads with MiXCR, one entry per CDR3 protein. Seen here are approximately 400,000 distinct CDR3 sequences, approximately 52% observed once, and the top ten hold roughly 51%. Notes on the study in general: With donor CMV status unknown, expanded clonotype changes were possibly confounded.

Germline CDR1 LNHDA, CDR2 SQIVND (reference sequence). The CDR3 region is 13 residues in length, termini included. This clonotype was obtained from a man aged 60 to 75 in good health. This chain links TRBV19 with TRBJ2-3. Sequencing was carried out using blood. This chain's CDR3 is CASSTGNEIRSIL.